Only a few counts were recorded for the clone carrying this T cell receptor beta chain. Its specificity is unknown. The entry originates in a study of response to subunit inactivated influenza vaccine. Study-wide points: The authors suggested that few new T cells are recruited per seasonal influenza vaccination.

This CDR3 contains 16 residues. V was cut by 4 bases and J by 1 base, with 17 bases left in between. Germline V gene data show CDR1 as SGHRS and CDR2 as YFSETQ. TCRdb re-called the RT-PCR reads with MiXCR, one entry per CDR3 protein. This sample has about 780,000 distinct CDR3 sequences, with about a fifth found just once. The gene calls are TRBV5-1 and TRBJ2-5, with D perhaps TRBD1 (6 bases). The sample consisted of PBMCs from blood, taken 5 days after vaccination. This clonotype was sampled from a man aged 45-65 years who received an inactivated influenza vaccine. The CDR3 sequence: CASSVGDNIFQETQYF. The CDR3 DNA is TGCGCCAGCAGCGTCGGGGACAATATCTTCCAAGAGACCCAGTACTTC.